Detailed here is one T cell receptor (beta chain). This entry comes from a study of blood T cell repertoires in COVID-19. Study-level background: In each case, the material was cDNA or gDNA derived from T cells, B-cell-depleted T cells, or PBMCs.

Sequencing used immunoSEQ multiplex PCR; TCRdb keeps in-frame clones, though not all of them. The sample lists 72,000 or so clones; approximately 85% were seen once. V gave up 8 bases and J gave up 4 bases; unmatched junction bases: 5. CDR3 length equals 12 residues. Germline CDR1 and CDR2: LNHNV and YYDKDF (reference sequence). Sample: peripheral blood. The sequence derives from a woman older than 75 with active or convalescent COVID-19. V usage is TRBV15 and J usage is TRBJ2-7, with 7 bases identical to TRBD1. As DNA, the CDR3 is TGTGCCACCGCTCCGGACAGGTACGAGCAGTACTTC. Amino acids: CATAPDRYEQYF. Full variable domain (remainder filled in from reference TRBV15 and TRBJ2-7): DAMVIQNPRYQVTQFGKPVTLSCSQTLNHNVMYWYQQKSSQAPKLLFHYYDKDFNNEADTPDNFQSRRPNTSFCFLDIRSPGLGDTAMYLCATAPDRYEQYFGPGTRLTVT.